This is a list of T cell receptor beta chains from one sample in a study of blood T cell repertoires in COVID-19. TCRdb's table, derived via immunoSEQ multiplex PCR, lists solely in-frame clones and lacks some. The data hold roughly 40,000 clones, with 76% observed a single time. Sequences were obtained from peripheral blood. The receptor set was obtained from a man between 65 and 85 years old with active or convalescent COVID-19. CDR3s include the opening cysteine and the closing phenylalanine or tryptophan. A D gene is named only where the DNA matches it firmly. The listing skips clone size in some rows; elsewhere it reads once, few, many or a size class.

NA	TRBD2	TRBJ2-3	TRBV7-3	TGTGCCAGCAGTTCACTAGCGGGGGCCCCCACAGATACGCAGTATTTT	CASSSLAGAPTDTQYF
NA	TRBD1	TRBJ2-2	TRBV10-3	TGTGCCATCAGGACAGGGCAGGACACCGGGGAGCTGTTTTTT	CAIRTGQDTGELFF
NA	TRBD2	TRBJ2-3	TRBV5-1	TGCGCCAGCAGCGAGGTGGCGGGGGGAGGAGATACGCAGTATTTT	CASSEVAGGGDTQYF
NA	TRBD2	TRBJ2-7	TRBV10-3	TGTGCCACCCGGGAGGGACAACACTACGAGCAGTACTTC	CATREGQHYEQYF
NA	NA	TRBJ2-7	TRBV5-1	TGCGCCAGCAGCATTCCAGGTAGTTACGAGCAGTACTTC	CASSIPGSYEQYF
NA	NA	TRBJ1-1	TRBV11-3	TGTGCCAGCAGCTTAACCAGGGGGAACACTGAAGCTTTCTTT	CASSLTRGNTEAFF
many	NA	TRBJ1-1	TRBV2	TGTGCCAGACGGGGGGAGGGCACTGAAGCTTTCTTT	CARRGEGTEAFF
NA	NA	TRBJ1-2	TRBV19	TGTGCCAGTAGTATGCGGGGATTTTATGGCTACACCTTC	CASSMRGFYGYTF
NA	TRBD1	TRBJ2-7	TRBV10-3	TGTGCCATCACTGACAGGGCTAGAAGCTCCTACGAGCAGTACTTC	CAITDRARSSYEQYF
NA	NA	TRBJ2-1	TRBV5-6	TGTGCCAGCAGCTTGGTCCAGGACAATGAGCAGTTCTTC	CASSLVQDNEQFF
NA	NA	TRBJ1-4	TRBV28	TGTGCCAGCAGCTCTGGGGCCGGGAATGAAAAACTGTTTTTT	CASSSGAGNEKLFF
NA	NA	TRBJ2-3	TRBV29-1	TGCAGCGTTGTGGGGAGGGGGGCCGGTGGAGATACGCAGTATTTT	CSVVGRGAGGDTQYF
few	NA	TRBJ1-4	TRBV6-6	TGTGCCAGCAGTTACGGGCCCCTAAATGAAAAACTGTTTTTT	CASSYGPLNEKLFF
NA	NA	TRBJ2-7	TRBV6-1	TGTGCCAGCAGTGAAAGGGGGGGAAGGGAGCAGTACTTC	CASSERGGREQYF
once	NA	TRBJ1-2	TRBV5-4	TGTGCCAGCAGCTTGGAGTTCAGAAACTATGGCTACACCTTC	CASSLEFRNYGYTF
few	NA	TRBJ1-3	TRBV19	TGTGCCAGTAGTCCAGTGCCGGGGGGAAACACCATATATTTT	CASSPVPGGNTIYF
NA	TRBD1	TRBJ2-7	TRBV3-1/TRBV3-2	TGTGCCAGCAGCCAAGAGAGGGACAGGGAGGGCCAGCAGTACTTC	CASSQERDREGQQYF
NA	TRBD2	TRBJ2-6	TRBV4-2	TGTGCCAGCAGCTGGGGACTAGCGCCCGGGGCCAACGTCCTGACTTTC	CASSWGLAPGANVLTF
NA	NA	TRBJ1-2	TRBV19	TGTGCCAGTAGTTCATCCCGGGACTATGGCTACACCTTC	CASSSSRDYGYTF
once	TRBD1	TRBJ2-3	TRBV5-1	TGCGCCAGCAGCTTGGCCAGGGACAGGGTCCCAGATACGCAGTATTTT	CASSLARDRVPDTQYF
NA	TRBD2	TRBJ2-1	TRBV6-5	TGTGCCAGCAGAACGGGACTAGCGTTCAATGAGCAGTTCTTC	CASRTGLAFNEQFF
NA	NA	TRBJ2-3	TRBV2	TGTGCCAGCAAGACTCGAGCGGATACGCAGTATTTT	CASKTRADTQYF
NA	TRBD1	TRBJ2-3	TRBV2	TGTGCCAATCGACAGGGGGGCAACACAGATACGCAGTATTTT	CANRQGGNTDTQYF
NA	TRBD1	TRBJ2-1	TRBV7-9	TGTGCCAGCAGCTTGGGACAGGGGTTCGATGAGCAGTTCTTC	CASSLGQGFDEQFF
NA	TRBD1	TRBJ2-7	TRBV30	TGTGCCTGGAGTGGAACAGGGGAATCTGAGCAGTACTTC	CAWSGTGESEQYF